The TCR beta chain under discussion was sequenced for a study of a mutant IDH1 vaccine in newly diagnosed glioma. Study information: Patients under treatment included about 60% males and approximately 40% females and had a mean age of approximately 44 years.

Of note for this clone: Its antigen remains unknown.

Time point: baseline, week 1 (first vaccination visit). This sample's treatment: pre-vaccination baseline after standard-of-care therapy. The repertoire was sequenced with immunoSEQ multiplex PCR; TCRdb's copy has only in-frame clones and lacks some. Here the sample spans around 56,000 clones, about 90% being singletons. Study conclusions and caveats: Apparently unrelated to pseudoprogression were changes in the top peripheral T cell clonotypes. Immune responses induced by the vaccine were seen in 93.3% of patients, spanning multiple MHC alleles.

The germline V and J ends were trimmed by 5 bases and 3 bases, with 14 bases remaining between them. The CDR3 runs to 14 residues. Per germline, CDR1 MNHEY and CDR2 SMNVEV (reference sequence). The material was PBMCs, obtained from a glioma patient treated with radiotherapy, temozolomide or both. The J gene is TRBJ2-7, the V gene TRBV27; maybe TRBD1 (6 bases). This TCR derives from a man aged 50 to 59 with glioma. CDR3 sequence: CASSIGTRNYEQYF. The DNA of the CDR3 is TGTGCCAGCAGTATCGGGACACGCAACTACGAGCAGTACTTC.